This section outlines one TCR beta chain sequence together with its context. Its antigen is not identified. The authors made TCR beta libraries by quantitative 5'-RACE with molecular barcodes. TCRdb fed the 5' RACE reads into MiXCR, producing one record per CDR3 protein. The sample lists 150,000 to 200,000 distinct CDR3 sequences; 15% to 20% were seen once. The CDR3 is 14 amino acids. The germline CDR1 and CDR2 sequences are ENHRY and SYGVKD. V was shortened by 2 bases and J by 0 bases, with 7 bases between the two germline ends. This entry comes from a study of CD8 T cells in ankylosing spondylitis. Study-level points and caveats: Clones tied to disease were said to be significantly enriched in matched ankylosing spondylitis synovial fluid. What seemed typical of ankylosing spondylitis blood was a TCR beta motif built from several highly homologous variants.

The source is a male donor with ankylosing spondylitis or in good health (not recorded which). This sequence joins TRBV10-3 and TRBJ2-5; D not resolved. The specimen was blood, either unsorted or a sorted T cell fraction (not recorded which). Written as DNA, the CDR3 is TGTGCCATCAGTGAGCCCCGGAACCAAGAGACCCAGTACTTC. Encoded protein: CAISEPRNQETQYF.